These T cell receptor beta chains were read from a single sample in a study of shared clonotypes between healthy human individuals. Measured with immunoSEQ multiplex PCR; TCRdb has only the in-frame clones, and not every one. Of about 520,000 clones in the sample, about 85% were seen once. The specimen sequenced was PBMCs. These receptor sequences come from a woman between 40 and 50 years old in good health. Some clones in this sample may be carry-over from other donors' samples. The CDR3 runs from the conserved cysteine through the conserved F or W. D genes are given only for firm matches. Rows give clone size only sometimes, using once, few, many, or a class for an expanded clone.

v_call: TRBV7-9
j_call: TRBJ2-1
clone_size: .
d_call: TRBD2
cdr3_aa: CASTLGTSGRRSEQFF
cdr3_nt: TGTGCCAGCACCCTCGGGACTAGCGGGAGGAGGAGTGAGCAGTTCTTC

v_call: TRBV23-1
j_call: TRBJ2-7
clone_size: .
d_call: TRBD2
cdr3_aa: CASTTKCRASGANSYEQYF
cdr3_nt: TGCGCCAGCACAACAAAGTGTAGGGCTAGCGGGGCGAACTCCTACGAGCAGTACTTC

v_call: TRBV18
j_call: TRBJ2-7
clone_size: once
d_call: TRBD1
cdr3_aa: CASSPLGQGGLGEQYF
cdr3_nt: TGTGCCAGCTCACCACTCGGACAGGGGGGTTTAGGAGAGCAGTACTTC

v_call: TRBV5-1
j_call: TRBJ2-3
clone_size: .
d_call: .
cdr3_aa: CASGVTRAEPKEGTQYF
cdr3_nt: TGCGCCAGCGGGGTTACCAGAGCGGAACCCAAGGAAGGTACGCAGTATTTT

v_call: TRBV30
j_call: TRBJ1-2
clone_size: .
d_call: .
cdr3_aa: CAWSVQANYGYTF
cdr3_nt: TGTGCCTGGAGTGTACAGGCTAACTATGGCTACACCTTC

v_call: TRBV2
j_call: TRBJ2-3
clone_size: .
d_call: .
cdr3_aa: CASSEYSFTQYF
cdr3_nt: TGTGCCAGCAGTGAATACTCTTTTACGCAGTATTTT

v_call: TRBV7-3
j_call: TRBJ2-7
clone_size: .
d_call: .
cdr3_aa: CASSPVAALSPYEQYF
cdr3_nt: TGTGCCAGCAGCCCAGTGGCGGCTCTATCGCCCTACGAGCAGTACTTC

v_call: TRBV5-1
j_call: TRBJ1-2
clone_size: .
d_call: .
cdr3_aa: CASSLGDVSYGYTF
cdr3_nt: TGCGCCAGCAGCTTGGGGGACGTTTCGTATGGCTACACCTTC

v_call: TRBV6-6
j_call: TRBJ2-5
clone_size: .
d_call: TRBD1
cdr3_aa: CASSPGTGQETQYF
cdr3_nt: TGTGCCAGCAGCCCTGGGACAGGTCAAGAGACCCAGTACTTC

v_call: TRBV11-2
j_call: TRBJ2-3
clone_size: .
d_call: .
cdr3_aa: CASSLAPATDTQYF
cdr3_nt: TGTGCCAGCAGCTTAGCCCCAGCCACAGATACGCAGTATTTT

v_call: TRBV5-1
j_call: TRBJ2-1
clone_size: few
d_call: TRBD2
cdr3_aa: CASSKTSPDYNEQFF
cdr3_nt: TGCGCCAGCAGCAAGACTAGCCCTGACTACAATGAGCAGTTCTTC

v_call: TRBV28
j_call: TRBJ2-5
clone_size: .
d_call: .
cdr3_aa: CASSLYFRAQETQYF
cdr3_nt: TGTGCCAGCAGTTTATATTTCAGGGCGCAAGAGACCCAGTACTTC

v_call: TRBV5-1
j_call: TRBJ1-2
clone_size: .
d_call: .
cdr3_aa: CASSTTVDYGYTF
cdr3_nt: TGCGCCAGCAGCACCACGGTAGACTATGGCTACACCTTC

v_call: TRBV28
j_call: TRBJ2-1
clone_size: .
d_call: .
cdr3_aa: CASSLPRSGPGNEQFF
cdr3_nt: TGTGCCAGCAGTTTACCCCGGTCAGGGCCGGGCAATGAGCAGTTCTTC

v_call: TRBV7-9
j_call: TRBJ1-1
clone_size: .
d_call: .
cdr3_aa: CASSLDRVKAFF
cdr3_nt: TGTGCCAGCAGCTTAGACAGGGTTAAGGCTTTCTTT

v_call: TRBV9
j_call: TRBJ2-3
clone_size: .
d_call: .
cdr3_aa: CASSVAPWETTQYF
cdr3_nt: TGTGCCAGCAGCGTAGCTCCGTGGGAGACTACGCAGTATTTT

v_call: TRBV4-1
j_call: TRBJ1-2
clone_size: .
d_call: TRBD1
cdr3_aa: CASSQGDSGYGYTF
cdr3_nt: TGCGCCAGCAGCCAGGGGGACAGCGGGTATGGCTACACCTTC

v_call: TRBV19
j_call: TRBJ2-5
clone_size: .
d_call: TRBD2
cdr3_aa: CASSIPGLAAQETQYF
cdr3_nt: TGTGCCAGTAGTATCCCGGGACTAGCGGCACAAGAGACCCAGTACTTC

v_call: TRBV29-1
j_call: TRBJ2-2
clone_size: .
d_call: .
cdr3_aa: CSVEGAWGTGELFF
cdr3_nt: TGCAGCGTTGAAGGCGCCTGGGGGACCGGGGAGCTGTTTTTT

v_call: TRBV25-1
j_call: TRBJ2-3
clone_size: once
d_call: TRBD2
cdr3_aa: CASSDLTSDTDTQYF
cdr3_nt: TGTGCCAGCAGTGACTTGACTAGCGACACAGATACGCAGTATTTT

v_call: TRBV27
j_call: TRBJ2-1
clone_size: once
d_call: TRBD2
cdr3_aa: CASRPPSGSRYNEQFF
cdr3_nt: TGTGCCAGCAGACCCCCTAGCGGGAGTAGGTACAATGAGCAGTTCTTC

v_call: TRBV15
j_call: TRBJ2-7
clone_size: .
d_call: .
cdr3_aa: CATSRDRGRNNHYEQYF
cdr3_nt: TGTGCCACCAGCAGAGATCGAGGGCGGAACAACCACTACGAGCAGTACTTC

v_call: TRBV18
j_call: TRBJ1-4
clone_size: .
d_call: TRBD1
cdr3_aa: CATPGTANEKLFF
cdr3_nt: TGTGCCACCCCCGGGACAGCTAATGAAAAACTGTTTTTT

v_call: TRBV7-6
j_call: TRBJ1-6
clone_size: once
d_call: .
cdr3_aa: CASSLAALSPLHF
cdr3_nt: TGTGCCAGCAGCTTAGCGGCGTTGTCACCCCTCCACTTT

v_call: TRBV21-1
j_call: TRBJ1-1
clone_size: .
d_call: .
cdr3_aa: CASSVGAGNEAFF
cdr3_nt: .

v_call: TRBV30
j_call: TRBJ1-1
clone_size: few
d_call: .
cdr3_aa: CAWSVTAMGGGTEAFF
cdr3_nt: TGTGCCTGGAGTGTAACTGCGATGGGAGGTGGCACTGAAGCTTTCTTT

v_call: TRBV15
j_call: TRBJ2-5
clone_size: .
d_call: .
cdr3_aa: CATSRAAPKETQYF
cdr3_nt: TGTGCCACCAGCAGAGCCGCACCTAAAGAGACCCAGTACTTC

v_call: TRBV6-6
j_call: TRBJ2-7
clone_size: .
d_call: .
cdr3_aa: CASSYSILDYEQYF
cdr3_nt: TGTGCCAGCAGTTACTCGATCCTCGACTACGAGCAGTACTTC

v_call: TRBV28
j_call: TRBJ1-2
clone_size: .
d_call: .
cdr3_aa: CASSMSRAGSGGYTF
cdr3_nt: TGTGCCAGCAGTATGAGCAGGGCGGGTTCTGGTGGCTACACCTTC

v_call: TRBV18
j_call: TRBJ2-7
clone_size: .
d_call: TRBD2
cdr3_aa: CASSPSSGGSYEQYF
cdr3_nt: TGTGCCAGCTCCCCTTCTTCGGGAGGCAGCTACGAGCAGTACTTC

v_call: TRBV11-2
j_call: TRBJ2-3
clone_size: .
d_call: TRBD2
cdr3_aa: CASSLLAGGSTDTQYF
cdr3_nt: TGTGCCAGCAGCTTACTAGCGGGAGGGAGCACAGATACGCAGTATTTT

v_call: TRBV7-9
j_call: TRBJ2-2
clone_size: .
d_call: TRBD1
cdr3_aa: CASSWDSANTGELFF
cdr3_nt: TGTGCCAGCAGCTGGGACAGCGCGAACACCGGGGAGCTGTTTTTT

v_call: TRBV10-1
j_call: TRBJ1-1
clone_size: .
d_call: .
cdr3_aa: CASRLRAGTEAFF
cdr3_nt: TGCGCCAGCCGGTTGAGGGCAGGGACTGAAGCTTTCTTT

v_call: TRBV19
j_call: TRBJ2-7
clone_size: .
d_call: TRBD1
cdr3_aa: CASGEGAGGEQYF
cdr3_nt: TGTGCCAGTGGAGAGGGGGCCGGTGGCGAGCAGTACTTC

v_call: TRBV11-3
j_call: TRBJ2-2
clone_size: once
d_call: TRBD2
cdr3_aa: CASSSRTRGSGELFF
cdr3_nt: TGTGCCAGCAGCTCCAGGACTAGAGGCTCCGGGGAGCTGTTTTTT

v_call: TRBV28
j_call: TRBJ1-2
clone_size: .
d_call: TRBD1
cdr3_aa: CASTRTGGVNYGYTF
cdr3_nt: TGTGCCAGCACCAGGACAGGGGGAGTTAACTATGGCTACACCTTC

v_call: TRBV14
j_call: TRBJ2-7
clone_size: .
d_call: .
cdr3_aa: CASSQRGGDEQYF
cdr3_nt: TGTGCCAGCAGCCAACGTGGGGGCGACGAGCAGTACTTC

v_call: TRBV6-1
j_call: TRBJ1-1
clone_size: many
d_call: TRBD1
cdr3_aa: CASSERQGARNTEAFF
cdr3_nt: TGTGCCAGCAGTGAGAGACAGGGGGCCAGGAACACTGAAGCTTTCTTT